Included here is one TCR beta chain sequence, with context. This record comes from a study of control samples from healthy donors and cancer patients. This CDR3 is 15 amino acids long. With V trimmed by 0 bases and J by 8 bases, 6 bases remained unmatched. CDR1 and CDR2 from the germline V gene are LGHNA and YNFKEQ. Data came from immunoSEQ multiplex PCR; TCRdb stores just in-frame clones and leaves some out. The sample has hundreds of thousands of clones, over 75% seen once. Sequencing was carried out using PBMCs. The receptor's source is a woman aged 55-70 years with lung cancer. This chain connects TRBV4-2 to TRBJ2-1; 8 positions agree with TRBD2. This chain's CDR3 is CASSQDGTSLDEQFF. As DNA, the CDR3 is TGTGCCAGCAGCCAAGATGGGACTAGTCTCGATGAGCAGTTCTTC.